The entry that follows covers one TCR beta chain sequence. V lost 3 bases to trimming and J lost 0 bases; unmatched junction nucleotides: 2. Germline loops: CDR1 MNHNS, CDR2 SASEGT. The CDR3 contains 15 residues. These data are taken from a study of blood T cell repertoires in COVID-19. The wider study: COVID-19 samples from acute and convalescent phases originated in the United States, Italy and Spain. T cells, B-cell-depleted T cells, or PBMCs supplied cDNA or gDNA.

In Seattle, patients joined the study during active infection and were tracked longitudinally. In the study's own analysis: Estimation of nucleated cell counts was performed using reference gene primer amplification. Only in-frame clones appear in the TCRdb table, and some are missing; sequencing was by immunoSEQ multiplex PCR. V and J calls and clone size follow that table, whereas D and trimming were derived from the DNA. The table lists about 500,000 clones, 85% to 90% of them singletons. Material for sequencing was peripheral blood. The gene calls are TRBV6-1 and TRBJ2-3; 8 bases are shared with TRBD2. The receptor comes from a woman in her forties or fifties with COVID-19, enrolled during active disease. DNA for the CDR3: TGTGCCAGCAGTGAGGTAGCGGGGAGCACAGATACGCAGTATTTT. Translated: CASSEVAGSTDTQYF.